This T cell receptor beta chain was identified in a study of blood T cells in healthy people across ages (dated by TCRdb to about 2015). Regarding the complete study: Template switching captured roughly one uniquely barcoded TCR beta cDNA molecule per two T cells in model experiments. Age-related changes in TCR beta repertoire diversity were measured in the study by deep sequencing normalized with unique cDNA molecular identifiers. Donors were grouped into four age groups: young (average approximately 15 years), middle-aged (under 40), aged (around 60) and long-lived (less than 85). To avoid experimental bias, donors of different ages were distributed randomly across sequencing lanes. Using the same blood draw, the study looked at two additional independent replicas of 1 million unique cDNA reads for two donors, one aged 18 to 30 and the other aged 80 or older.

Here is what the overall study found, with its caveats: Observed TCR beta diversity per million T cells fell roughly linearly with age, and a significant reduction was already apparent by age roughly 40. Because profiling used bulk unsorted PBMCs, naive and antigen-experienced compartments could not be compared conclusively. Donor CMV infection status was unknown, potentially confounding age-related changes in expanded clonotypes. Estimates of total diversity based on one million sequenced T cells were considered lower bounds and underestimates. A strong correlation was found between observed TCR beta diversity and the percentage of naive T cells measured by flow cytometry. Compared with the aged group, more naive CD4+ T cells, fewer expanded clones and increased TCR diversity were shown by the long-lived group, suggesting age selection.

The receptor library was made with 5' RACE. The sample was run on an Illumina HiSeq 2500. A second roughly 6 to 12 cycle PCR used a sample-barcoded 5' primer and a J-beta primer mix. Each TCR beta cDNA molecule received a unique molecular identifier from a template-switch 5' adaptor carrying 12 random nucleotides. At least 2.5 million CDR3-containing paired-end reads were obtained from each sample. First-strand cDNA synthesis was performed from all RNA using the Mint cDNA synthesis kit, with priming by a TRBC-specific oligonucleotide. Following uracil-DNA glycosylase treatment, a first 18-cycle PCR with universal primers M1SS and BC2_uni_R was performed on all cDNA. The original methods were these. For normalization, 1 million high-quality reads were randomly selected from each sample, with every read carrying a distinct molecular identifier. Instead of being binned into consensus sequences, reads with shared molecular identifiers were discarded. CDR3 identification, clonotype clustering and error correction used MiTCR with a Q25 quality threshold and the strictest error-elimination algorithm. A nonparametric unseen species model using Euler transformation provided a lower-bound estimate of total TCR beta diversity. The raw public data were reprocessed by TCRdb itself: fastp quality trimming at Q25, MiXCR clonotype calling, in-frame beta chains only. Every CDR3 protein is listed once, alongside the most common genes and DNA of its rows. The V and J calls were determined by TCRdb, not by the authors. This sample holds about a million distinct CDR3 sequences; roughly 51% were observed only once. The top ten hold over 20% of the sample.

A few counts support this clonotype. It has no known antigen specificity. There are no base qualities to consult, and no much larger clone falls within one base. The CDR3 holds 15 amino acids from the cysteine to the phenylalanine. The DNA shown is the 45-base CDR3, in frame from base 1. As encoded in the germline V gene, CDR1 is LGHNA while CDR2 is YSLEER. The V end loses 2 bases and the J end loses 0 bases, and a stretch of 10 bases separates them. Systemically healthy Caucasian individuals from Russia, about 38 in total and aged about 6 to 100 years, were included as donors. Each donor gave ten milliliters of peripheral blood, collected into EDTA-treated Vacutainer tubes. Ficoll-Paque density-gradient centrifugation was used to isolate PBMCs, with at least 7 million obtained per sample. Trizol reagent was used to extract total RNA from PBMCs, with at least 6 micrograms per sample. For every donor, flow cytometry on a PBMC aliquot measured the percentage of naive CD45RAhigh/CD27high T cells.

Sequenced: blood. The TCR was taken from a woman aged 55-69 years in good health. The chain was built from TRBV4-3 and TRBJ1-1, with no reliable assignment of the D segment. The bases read TGCGCCAGCAGCCAAATAAGAGACTTGAACACTGAAGCTTTCTTT. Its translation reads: CASSQIRDLNTEAFF.